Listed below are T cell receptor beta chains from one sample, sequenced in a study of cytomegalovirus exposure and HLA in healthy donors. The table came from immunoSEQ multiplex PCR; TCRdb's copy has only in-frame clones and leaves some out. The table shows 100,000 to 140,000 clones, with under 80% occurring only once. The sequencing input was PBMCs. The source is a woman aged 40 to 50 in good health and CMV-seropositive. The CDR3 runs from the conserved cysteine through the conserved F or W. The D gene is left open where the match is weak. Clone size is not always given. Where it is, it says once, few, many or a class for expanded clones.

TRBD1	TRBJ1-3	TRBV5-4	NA	TGTGCCAGCAGCGGAGGACAGGCAGCAGGTGGAAACACCATATATTTT	CASSGGQAAGGNTIYF
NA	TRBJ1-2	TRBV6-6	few	TGTGCCAGCATCCCTTGGGGACAAGATACTAACTATGGCTACACCTTC	CASIPWGQDTNYGYTF
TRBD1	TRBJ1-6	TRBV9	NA	TGTGCCAGCAGCGAAAGAACAGGGGTCGCTTCACCCCTCCACTTT	CASSERTGVASPLHF
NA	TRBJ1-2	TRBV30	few	TGTGCCTGGGCCAGTCAGGGGCCCCCTAACTATGGCTACACCTTC	CAWASQGPPNYGYTF
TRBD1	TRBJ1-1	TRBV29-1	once	TGCAGTACGACAGGGGACAACACTGAAGCTTTCTTT	CSTTGDNTEAFF
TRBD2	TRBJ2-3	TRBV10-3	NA	TGTGCCATCAGTGCTTCCGGGGGGGCAGATACGCAGTATTTT	CAISASGGADTQYF
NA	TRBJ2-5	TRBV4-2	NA	TGTGCCAGCAGCCGCGGAGCGGGAGAGACCCAGTACTTC	CASSRGAGETQYF
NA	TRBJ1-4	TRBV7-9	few	TGTGCCAGCAGCCCCTGGGTTTTTGCTAGTGAAAAACTGTTTTTT	CASSPWVFASEKLFF
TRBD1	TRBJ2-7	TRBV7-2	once	TGTGCCAGCAGCAGCGTAGGGGGCTACACTGGCGAGCAGTACTTC	CASSSVGGYTGEQYF
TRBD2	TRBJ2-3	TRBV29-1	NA	TGCAGCGTTATCCCAGGACTAGCGGGGACAGATACGCAGTATTTT	CSVIPGLAGTDTQYF
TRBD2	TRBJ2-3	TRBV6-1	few	TGTGCCAGCAGTGAGGGAGGGGACGATACGCAGTATTTT	CASSEGGDDTQYF
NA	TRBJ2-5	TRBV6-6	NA	TGTGCCAGCAGTTACGCGGGACAAGAGACCCAGTACTTC	CASSYAGQETQYF
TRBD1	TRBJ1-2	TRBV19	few	TGTGCCAGTAGTATCGCGGACAGGTCTATTTATGGCTACACCTTC	CASSIADRSIYGYTF
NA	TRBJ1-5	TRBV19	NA	TGTGCCAGTAGCCCACTCCATAGCAATCAGCCCCAGCATTTT	CASSPLHSNQPQHF
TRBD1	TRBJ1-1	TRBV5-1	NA	TGCGCCAGCAGCCTAAGAGATATGGGACAGGGAGGAACTGAAGCTTTCTTT	CASSLRDMGQGGTEAFF
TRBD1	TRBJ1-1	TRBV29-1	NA	TGCAGCGTTGACGACAGGGCGTACACTGAAGCTTTCTTT	CSVDDRAYTEAFF
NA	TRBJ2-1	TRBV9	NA	TGTGCCAGCAGCGTTCGTTTCAATGAGCAGTTCTTC	CASSVRFNEQFF
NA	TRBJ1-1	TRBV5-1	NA	TGCGCCAGCAGCACAGATCCTGCAGGGCTAGGGGAAGCTTTCTTT	CASSTDPAGLGEAFF
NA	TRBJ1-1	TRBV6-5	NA	TGTGCCAGCAGTTCGATCACTACACGGGACACTGAAGCTTTCTTT	CASSSITTRDTEAFF